The 6 T cell receptor beta chains in this list originate from one sample, sequenced in a study of T cells in Graves' hyperthyroidism and ophthalmopathy. The TCR beta CDR3 regions underwent amplification using RNA transcripts as the source. First-round RT-PCR of the TCR CDR3 relied on the HTBI primer set. TCRdb independently ran MiXCR on the multiplex PCR reads; one entry per CDR3 protein. The table records fewer than 500,000 distinct CDR3 sequences, roughly 15% of them present only once. The sample taken for sequencing was blood. These receptors came from a woman aged 30 to 39 with Graves' ophthalmopathy.

There are many counts of this clonotype. One end of the junction is discordant with germline, which a read error may explain. The J gene is TRBJ1-1, the V gene TRBV18, with D unresolved. CDR3 length equals 15 residues. CDR1 and CDR2 (germline): KGHSH, LQKENI. For the CDR3, the DNA is TGTGCCAGCTCACCACCAGCGGGGTGGGCCACTAAAGCTTTCTTT. Protein sequence: CASSPPAGWATKAFF.

About this clonotype: This may come from a read error, since a much larger clone is one base off. The chain has TRBV20-1 and TRBJ1-4, with 7 bases matching TRBD1. V trimming: 5 bases; J trimming: 6 bases; junction bases outside the gene matches: 9. The length of the CDR3 is 14 residues. Germline CDR1 and CDR2: DFQATT and SNEGSKA (reference sequence). CDR3 nucleotide sequence: TGCAGTGCTGGGGAGGGGGCGATGGATGAAAAACTGTTTTTT. As protein: CSAGEGAMDEKLFF.

This clonotype was counted ten times or more. The chain joins TRBV12-3 or TRBV12-4 to TRBJ1-5; the D is unclear. The CDR3 totals 13 residues. Trimming pared 6 bases from V and 2 bases from J, leaving 8 bases between. The CDR3 DNA reads TGTGCCAGCAGACAGCAGGGCAATCAGCCCCAGCATTTT. It is translated as CASRQQGNQPQHF.

This clonotype was counted many times. The chain employs TRBV11-2 and TRBJ1-4; D may be TRBD1 (5 bases). This CDR3 has 15 amino acids. Germline values: CDR1 SGHAT, CDR2 FQNNGV. V lost 7 bases and J 7 bases, leaving 19 bases between the germline ends. CDR3 DNA: TGTGCCAGCACCCGAAGGGGCAGGGAACGTGAAAAACTGTTTTTT. Encoded protein: CASTRRGREREKLFF.

This clonotype has a count of ten or more. V and J are TRBV7-2 and TRBJ2-7, with D possibly matching TRBD1 (6 bases). Deletions cut 5 bases from V and 5 bases from J, with 19 bases between. CDR3 length: 15 amino acids. Germline values: CDR1 SGHTA, CDR2 FQGNSA. For the CDR3, the DNA is TGTGCCAGCAGCAGAACGGGCACAGGGCCAGACGAGCAGTACTTC. As protein: CASSRTGTGPDEQYF.

The chain couples TRBV4-1 to TRBJ2-3, with 10 bases identical to TRBD1. Trimming took 1 base from V and 8 from J; bases not matched to a gene: 6. The CDR3 extends over 15 amino acids. Germline loops: CDR1 MGHRA, CDR2 YSYEKL. The CDR3 nucleotides read TGCGCCAGCAGCCAAGTGGGGACAGGGGTCCGTACGCAGTATTTT. Translation gives CASSQVGTGVRTQYF.